This T cell receptor beta chain was captured in a study of cytomegalovirus exposure and HLA in healthy donors. The wider study: Of 398 genotyped donors, about 80% clustered with self-reported Caucasian donors. Study-wide results and caveats: V- and J-gene trimming of TCR beta was linked (in a later analysis) to a missense DCLRE1C variant. An ancestry cluster, one associated with Asian ancestry, reportedly showed fewer N-insertions than the roughly 670-donor mean in a later analysis. Evidence from a later analysis indicated that most CMV-associated TCR beta chains looked HLA-restricted.

The CDR3 consists of 13 residues. Trimming left V 0 bases short and J 4 bases short, with 5 bases between. Germline V gene lookup returns CDR1 MNHEY and CDR2 SMNVEV (reference sequence). Vbeta (60) and Jbeta (13) primers were used in the PCR. TCRdb keeps only in-frame clones here, not all; method: immunoSEQ multiplex PCR. The sample holds roughly 200,000 clones; roughly 79% are singletons and the top ten take 2.9%. About this clone: Its specificity is unknown.

The material sequenced was PBMCs. This TCR came from a male donor in good health and CMV-seronegative. V usage is TRBV27 and J usage is TRBJ2-3; D call uncertain. CDR3 sequence (DNA): TGTGCCAGCAGTTTATCAATCGCAGATACGCAGTATTTT. It encodes CASSLSIADTQYF.